This TCR beta chain was captured in a study of blood T cell repertoires in COVID-19. Across the whole study: Some COVID-19 samples were acute and others convalescent; all came from the United States, Italy and Spain. The analysed material was cDNA or gDNA that came from T cells, B-cell-depleted T cells, or PBMCs.

How the authors handled the data: From reference gene primer amplification, estimates of nucleated cell counts were derived. Only in-frame clones appear in the TCRdb table, and some are missing; sequencing was by immunoSEQ multiplex PCR. The D gene and trimming were derived from the DNA, and the V and J assignments and clone size from that table. The sample includes about 160,000 clones, 82% of them seen just once. This clone was detected only a few times. The trim removed 4 bases at V and 11 bases at J, leaving 6 bases unmatched. Germline CDR1 reads SGHDT; CDR2 reads YYEEEE. This CDR3 comprises 14 residues.

The specimen sequenced was peripheral blood. The receptor comes from a woman of 80 years or more with acute or convalescent COVID-19. The gene calls are TRBV5-6 and TRBJ1-6; 10 nucleotides agree with TRBD1. CDR3 in DNA: TGTGCCAGCAGCGCGGGACAGGGGTATACACCCCTCCACTTT. Its protein is CASSAGQGYTPLHF.